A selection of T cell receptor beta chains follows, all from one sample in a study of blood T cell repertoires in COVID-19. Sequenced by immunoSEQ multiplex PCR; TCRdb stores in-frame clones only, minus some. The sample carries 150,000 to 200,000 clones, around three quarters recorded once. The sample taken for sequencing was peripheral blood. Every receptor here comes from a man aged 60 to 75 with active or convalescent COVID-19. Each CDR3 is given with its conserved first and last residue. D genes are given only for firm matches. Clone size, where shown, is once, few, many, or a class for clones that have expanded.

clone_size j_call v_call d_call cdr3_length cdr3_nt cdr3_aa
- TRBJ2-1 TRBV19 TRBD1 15 TGTGCCAGTAGTATGGGACAGAGCTCCTACAATGAGCAGTTCTTC CASSMGQSSYNEQFF
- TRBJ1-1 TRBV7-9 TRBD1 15 TGTGCCAGCAGCTTGACAGGGGGATCCGACACTGAAGCTTTCTTT CASSLTGGSDTEAFF
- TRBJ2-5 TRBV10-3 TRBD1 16 TGTGCCATCAGTGATTCCGGACAGGGGGTAAGGGAGACCCAGTACTTC CAISDSGQGVRETQYF
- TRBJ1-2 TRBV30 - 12 TGTGCCTGGGTCCTAGACGGGTATGGCTACACCTTC CAWVLDGYGYTF
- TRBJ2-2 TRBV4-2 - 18 TGTGCCAGCAGCCAAGATGTTACGCAGGAGGGGAACACCGGGGAGCTGTTTTTT CASSQDVTQEGNTGELFF
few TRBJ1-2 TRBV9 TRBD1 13 TGTGCCAGCAGCGTGACAGGGGTTTGGGGCTACACCTTC CASSVTGVWGYTF
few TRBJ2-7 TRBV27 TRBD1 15 TGTGCCAGCAGTTTCCGGGACGACAGGGGGTACGAGCAGTACTTC CASSFRDDRGYEQYF
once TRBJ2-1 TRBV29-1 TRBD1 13 TGCAGCGCGGACAGGGGCCGGGGGAATGAGCAGTTCTTC CSADRGRGNEQFF
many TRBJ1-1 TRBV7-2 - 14 TGTGCCAGCAGCTCCCCCCGGCGGGGTAATGGGGCTTTCTTT CASSSPRRGNGAFF
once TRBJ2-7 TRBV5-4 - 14 TGTGCCAGCAGCCGTGACGGAGGGTCCGACGAGCAGTACTTC CASSRDGGSDEQYF